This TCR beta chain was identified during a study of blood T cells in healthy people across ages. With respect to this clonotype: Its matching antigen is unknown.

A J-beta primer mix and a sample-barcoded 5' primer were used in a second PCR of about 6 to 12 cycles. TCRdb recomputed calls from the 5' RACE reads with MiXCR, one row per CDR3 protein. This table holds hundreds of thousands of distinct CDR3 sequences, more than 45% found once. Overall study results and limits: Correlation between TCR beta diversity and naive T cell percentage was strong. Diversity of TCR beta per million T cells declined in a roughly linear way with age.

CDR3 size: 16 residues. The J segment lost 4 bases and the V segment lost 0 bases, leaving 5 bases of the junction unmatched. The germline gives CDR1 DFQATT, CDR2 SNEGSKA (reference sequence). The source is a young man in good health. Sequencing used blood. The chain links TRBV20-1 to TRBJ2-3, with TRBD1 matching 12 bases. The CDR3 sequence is CSARDYGTGGADTQYF. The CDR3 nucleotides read TGCAGTGCTAGAGATTATGGGACAGGGGGCGCAGATACGCAGTATTTT.